The 10 T cell receptor beta chains in this list originate from one sample, sequenced in a study of cytomegalovirus exposure and HLA in healthy donors. Vbeta (60) and Jbeta (13) primers were used in the PCR. Some clones are missing from TCRdb's copy, which holds only in-frame ones; the method was immunoSEQ multiplex PCR. This repertoire shows 160,000 or so clones, 75% to 90% found once; its top ten account for under 2%. Sequences were obtained from PBMCs. Source of these receptors: a woman aged 18-29 years in good health and CMV-seronegative.

As regards this clone: The same CDR3 also results from other DNA sequences found in this sample. This chain uses TRBV4-1 with TRBJ1-2; possibly TRBD1 for D (5 bases). V gave up 0 bases and J gave up 5 bases, with 7 bases separating them. CDR3 length: 13 residues. Per germline, CDR1 MGHRA and CDR2 YSYEKL. CDR3 coding DNA: TGCGCCAGCAGCCAAGAAAGGGGATATGGCTACACCTTC. This codes for CASSQERGYGYTF.

The chain recombines TRBV10-2 with TRBJ1-1; 7 bases align to TRBD1. The CDR3 contains 14 residues. The V segment lost 6 bases and the J segment 0 bases; nucleotides outside the gene matches: 4. The germline V gene encodes CDR1 WSHSY and CDR2 SAAADI. CDR3 amino acids: CASRTTGLNTEAFF. The DNA of the CDR3 is TGCGCCAGCAGAACGACAGGGCTGAACACTGAAGCTTTCTTT.

The rearrangement links TRBV19 to TRBJ1-1; D is ambiguous. CDR1 and CDR2 (germline): LNHDA, SQIVND (reference sequence). V was cut by 6 bases and J by 0 bases, with 11 bases left in between. This CDR3 contains 14 residues. This CDR3 reads CASRLGPLNTEAFF. The CDR3 DNA sequence: TGTGCCAGTAGACTAGGGCCTCTGAACACTGAAGCTTTCTTT.

This chain joins TRBV2 and TRBJ1-2; possible D gene TRBD1, 5 bases. V lost 8 bases to trimming and J lost 0 bases, with 13 bases between them. Per the germline V gene, CDR1 is SNHLY and CDR2 is FYNNEI. The CDR3 extends over 14 amino acids. The CDR3, as DNA: TGTGCCAGCCTCGAAGACAGAACTAACTATGGCTACACCTTC. Translated: CASLEDRTNYGYTF.

The chain links TRBV5-1 to TRBJ2-2; 8 nucleotides line up with TRBD2. Germline-derived CDR1 and CDR2 are SGHRS and YFSETQ. The CDR3 contains 15 residues. Germline trimming cut 4 bases from V and 7 bases from J; bases unmatched to any gene: 9. CDR3 sequence: CASSARRGGDGELFF. As DNA, the CDR3 is TGCGCCAGCAGCGCTCGCCGGGGGGGTGACGGGGAGCTGTTTTTT.

The rearrangement joins TRBV10-3 to TRBJ1-3, with 7 bases matching TRBD1. The CDR3 covers 14 residues. Trimming cost V 6 bases and J 4 bases; bases outside gene matches: 6. The germline V gene has CDR1 ENHRY and CDR2 SYGVKD. The CDR3 sequence: CAISYRGSGNTIYF. The CDR3 DNA reads as TGTGCCATCAGCTACAGGGGTTCAGGAAACACCATATATTTT.

J is TRBJ2-1 and V is TRBV28, with D unresolved. The CDR3 loop spans 11 amino acids. Looked up from germline, CDR1 is MDHEN and CDR2 is SYDVKM. V was clipped by 7 bases and J by 4 bases, with 5 bases between them. CDR3 DNA: TGTGCCAGCAATATTTACAATGAGCAGTTCTTC. Translated, it gives CASNIYNEQFF.

The V and J genes are TRBV19 and TRBJ1-2; 9 bases map to TRBD1. The J segment lost 4 bases and the V segment lost 7 bases, leaving 13 bases of the junction unmatched. In germline, CDR1 is LNHDA, CDR2 SQIVND (reference sequence). The CDR3 has 16 amino acids. For the CDR3, the DNA is TGTGCCAGTAATTCCCGCCGGGGACAGGGCTTCTATGGCTACACCTTC. Protein: CASNSRRGQGFYGYTF. The complete variable domain, with remaining parts taken from reference TRBV19 and TRBJ1-2, reads DGGITQSPKYLFRKEGQNVTLSCEQNLNHDAMYWYRQDPGQGLRLIYYSQIVNDFQKGDIAEGYSVSREKKESFPLTVTSAQKNPTAFYLCASNSRRGQGFYGYTFGSGTRLTVV.

The chain recombines TRBV4-1 with TRBJ1-1; 7 positions agree with TRBD1. This CDR3 region has 16 residues. Germline lookup yields CDR1 MGHRA and CDR2 YSYEKL. V lost 0 bases, J lost 1 base, and 5 bases stayed unmatched. The CDR3 protein is CASSQDSAGGNTEAFF. CDR3 DNA: TGCGCCAGCAGCCAAGATTCCGCAGGGGGGAACACTGAAGCTTTCTTT.

The genes are TRBV7-9 and TRBJ1-4, with a weak D call TRBD1 (5 bases). This CDR3 is built from 14 residues. Germline CDR1 reads SEHNR; CDR2 reads FQNEAQ (reference sequence). Trimming cost V 6 bases and J 8 bases, with 16 bases left between them. The CDR3 DNA is TGTGCCAGCAGTTTGGGGCAGGGAAGCGAAAAACTGTTTTTT. Amino acids: CASSLGQGSEKLFF.